Below are 7 T cell receptor beta chains sequenced from a single sample in a study of blood T cell repertoires in COVID-19. Using immunoSEQ multiplex PCR, the repertoire was profiled, and TCRdb retains in-frame clones only, with some absent. The sample holds 110,000 or so clones, about four fifths seen once. The sample taken for sequencing was peripheral blood. These receptors originate from an older woman with acute or convalescent COVID-19.

V and J are TRBV30 and TRBJ1-3, with unresolved D. The length of the CDR3 is 14 residues. From germline, CDR1 is GTSNPN and CDR2 SVGIG (reference sequence). Trimming stripped 1 base from V and 4 bases from J, with 11 bases between. Here the CDR3 reads CAWSGGVSGNTIYF. The CDR3 region has the DNA TGTGCCTGGAGTGGGGGAGTCAGCGGAAACACCATATATTTT.

The chain employs TRBV24-1 and TRBJ1-2, with D tentatively TRBD1 (6 bases). Germline V CDR1 and CDR2: KGHDR, SFDVKD. V lost 3 bases to trimming and J lost 2 bases, with 6 bases between them. This CDR3 contains 13 residues. The CDR3 loop reads CATSDTGNYGYTF. The CDR3 region has the DNA TGTGCCACCAGTGATACAGGGAACTATGGCTACACCTTC.

V gene TRBV7-2 combines with J gene TRBJ2-5, with 13 bases fitting TRBD2. CDR3 length: 16 residues. CDR1 SGHTA and CDR2 FQGNSA come from the germline V gene. V lost 3 bases to trimming and J lost 1 base; unmatched junction nucleotides: 2. The CDR3 loop reads CASSFTSGGGQETQYF. CDR3 coding DNA: TGTGCCAGCAGCTTTACTAGCGGGGGGGGCCAAGAGACCCAGTACTTC.

This sequence joins TRBV28 and TRBJ1-1; TRBD1 might be the D (6 bases). The V end lost 4 bases, the J end lost 1 base, and 13 bases lay between the germline ends. The CDR3 consists of 15 residues. Germline CDR1 MDHEN, CDR2 SYDVKM. DNA of the CDR3: TGTGCCAGCAGTTCCTTTACAGGGAGGAACACTGAAGCTTTCTTT. This codes for CASSSFTGRNTEAFF.

The genes are TRBV4-2 and TRBJ2-5; 14 bases align to TRBD2. In germline, CDR1 is LGHNA, CDR2 YNFKEQ. The junction had 7 bases not matched to a gene; V was cut back by 3 bases and J by 4 bases. This CDR3 region has 17 residues. In nucleotides, the CDR3 is TGTGCCAGCAGCCAGACTAGCGGGAGGGCCGAGGGAGAGACCCAGTACTTC. Residues: CASSQTSGRAEGETQYF.

The J gene is TRBJ2-5, the V gene TRBV30; D may be TRBD1 (5 bases). The CDR3 totals 15 residues. V lost 0 bases and J 1 base, leaving 12 bases between the germline ends. The germline gives CDR1 GTSNPN, CDR2 SVGIG (reference sequence). CDR3 amino acids: CAWSVGWGSQETQYF. The CDR3 nucleotides are TGTGCCTGGAGTGTGGGTTGGGGCAGCCAAGAGACCCAGTACTTC.

This rearrangement joins TRBV2 to TRBJ2-7, with a weak D call TRBD1 (5 bases). Germline V CDR1 and CDR2: SNHLY, FYNNEI. The CDR3 length is 15 residues. The V gene lost 2 bases and the J gene lost 2 bases, with 13 bases spanning the gap. CDR3 DNA: TGTGCCAGCAGTGAAAGCCCAGGGCCCCCCTACGAGCAGTACTTC. This encodes CASSESPGPPYEQYF.